This TCR beta chain emerged from a study of graft-versus-host responses after intestinal transplantation. Study in general: All of the recipients had induction that used anti-thymocyte globulin, then tacrolimus and steroids for two to three years.

Assay used: immunoSEQ multiplex PCR; TCRdb lists only in-frame clones, some missing. This sample has tens of thousands of clones; about 89% occur once, and the top ten carry approximately 0.35%. Study-wide results and caveats: Circulating GvH clone levels at their peak were associated with HvG declines (early post-transplant).

The CDR3 contains 13 residues. Trimming cost V 5 bases and J 2 bases, with 10 bases left between them. Germline V lookup: CDR1 LNHDA, CDR2 SQIVND (reference sequence). Concerning this clone itself: Its specificity is unknown.

The TCR comes from a human donor who received an intestinal transplant. The rearrangement uses TRBV19 and TRBJ2-7; tentatively, D is TRBD1 (6 bases). Sequences were derived from unstimulated CD4+ T cells sorted from spleen or lymph node cells, sampled before intestinal transplant. The CDR3 here is CASSHRATYEQYF. As DNA, the CDR3 is TGTGCCAGTAGTCACAGGGCGACCTACGAGCAGTACTTC.